Below are 3 T cell receptor beta chains sequenced from a single sample in a study of blood T cell repertoires in COVID-19 (dated by TCRdb to the early 2020s). The library relied on the immunoSEQ multiplex PCR assay. In its TCRdb copy, this immuneACCESS table keeps in-frame sequences only and misses some clones. Where compared with another copy, unresolved V genes explain less than half of these, and the others have no known cause. In this sample the table shows some 280,000 clones, roughly 85% of which occur a single time. The ten largest clonotypes hold under 3.5% of the sample. Sequencing used peripheral blood. The receptor source for this set is a woman under 40 with active or convalescent COVID-19.

The chain is built from TRBV2 and TRBJ1-6; 8 positions agree with TRBD1. The CDR3 runs to 14 residues. From germline, CDR1 is SNHLY and CDR2 FYNNEI. J was trimmed by 14 bases and V by 4 bases; bases with no gene match: 10. CDR3 sequence: CASSGGRGPGALHF. CDR3 bases: TGTGCCAGCAGTGGCGGCAGGGGGCCTGGGGCCCTCCACTTT.

The chain is built from TRBV28 and TRBJ1-5, with 8 bases matching TRBD1. CDR1 and CDR2 (germline): MDHEN, SYDVKM. V was pared by 6 bases and J by 7 bases, with 23 bases of the junction left unmatched. CDR3 length: 19 amino acids. The CDR3 bases are TGTGCCAGCAGCCCCCTACTTAATCCGGGACAGGCCTTCGGGCAGCCCCAGCATTTT. It encodes CASSPLLNPGQAFGQPQHF.

The genes are TRBV5-1 and TRBJ1-4, with TRBD1 identical over 10 bases. The CDR3 is 16 residues long. Germline V gives CDR1 SGHRS, CDR2 YFSETQ. The V and J ends lost 0 bases and 5 bases, in that order; junction bases with no gene match: 4. The CDR3 DNA reads TGCGCCAGCAGCTTGGAGACAGGGGGCGGGAATGAAAAACTGTTTTTT. It encodes CASSLETGGGNEKLFF. Full variable domain (rest looked up from reference TRBV5-1 and TRBJ1-4): KAGVTQTPRYLIKTRGQQVTLSCSPISGHRSVSWYQQTPGQGLQFLFEYFSETQRNKGNFPGRFSGRQFSNSRSEMNVSTLELGDSALYLCASSLETGGGNEKLFFGSGTQLSVL.